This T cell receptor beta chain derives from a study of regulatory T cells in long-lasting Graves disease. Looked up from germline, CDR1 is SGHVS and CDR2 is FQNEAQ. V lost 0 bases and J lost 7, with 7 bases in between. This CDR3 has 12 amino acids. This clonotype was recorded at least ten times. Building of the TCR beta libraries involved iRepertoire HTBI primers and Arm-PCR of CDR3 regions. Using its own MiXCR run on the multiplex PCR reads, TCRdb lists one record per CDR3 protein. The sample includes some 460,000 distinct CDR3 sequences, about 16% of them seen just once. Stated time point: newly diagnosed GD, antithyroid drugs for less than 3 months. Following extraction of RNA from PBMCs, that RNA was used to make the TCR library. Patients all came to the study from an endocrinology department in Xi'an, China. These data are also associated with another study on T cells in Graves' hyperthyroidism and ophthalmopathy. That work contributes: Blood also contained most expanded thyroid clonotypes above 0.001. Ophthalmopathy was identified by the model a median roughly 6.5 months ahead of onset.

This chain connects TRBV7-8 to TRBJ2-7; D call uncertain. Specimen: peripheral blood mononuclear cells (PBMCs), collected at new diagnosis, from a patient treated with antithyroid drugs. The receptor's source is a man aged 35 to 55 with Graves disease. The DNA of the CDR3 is TGTGCCAGCAGCTTAGCAGCGTGGGAGCAGTACTTC. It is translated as CASSLAAWEQYF. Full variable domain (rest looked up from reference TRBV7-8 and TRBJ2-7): GAGVSQSPRYKVAKRGQDVALRCDPISGHVSLFWYQQALGQGPEFLTYFQNEAQLDKSGLPSDRFFAERPEGSVSTLKIQRTQQEDSAVYLCASSLAAWEQYFGPGTRLTVT.